What follows are 25 T cell receptor beta chains derived from one specimen sequenced in a study of response to subunit inactivated influenza vaccine. TCRdb used MiXCR to reprocess the RT-PCR reads, holding one entry per CDR3 protein. The table shows 250,000 to 350,000 distinct CDR3 sequences, with around 20% occurring only once. Sequenced here: PBMCs from blood, sampled about 20 months after vaccination. The receptors were gathered from a man between 50 and 75 years old who received an inactivated influenza vaccine.

The chain recombines TRBV29-1 with TRBJ1-2; perhaps TRBD1 as D (6 bases). This CDR3 is 13 amino acids long. The germline V gene has CDR1 SQVTM and CDR2 ANQGSEA. Trimming cost V 4 bases and J 0 bases, with 9 bases left between them. The CDR3 loop reads CSVGDTANYGYTF. The CDR3 DNA reads as TGCAGCGTTGGGGACACCGCTAACTATGGCTACACCTTC.

This clonotype has just a few counts. The chain uses TRBV29-1 and TRBJ2-7; 7 bases agree with TRBD1. Germline CDR1 and CDR2: SQVTM and ANQGSEA. The V gene end was trimmed by 0 bases and the J gene end by 2 bases; junction bases not matched to a gene: 4. The CDR3 runs to 14 residues. CDR3 bases: TGCAGCGTTGAAGAAGGGGGCAGAGCCTACGAGCAGTACTTC. Protein product: CSVEEGGRAYEQYF.

This clonotype was found a few times. The chain combines TRBV7-2 with TRBJ1-4; D remains unclear. The germline V gene encodes CDR1 SGHTA and CDR2 FQGNSA. Trimming removed 6 bases at V and 8 bases at J, with 13 bases between. CDR3 length equals 13 residues. CDR3 bases: TGTGCCAGCAGGGACGGGGTAGACGAAAAACTGTTTTTT. It encodes CASRDGVDEKLFF. The full variable domain, in which reference TRBV7-2 and TRBJ1-4 provide the parts outside the CDR3, is GAGVSQSPSNKVTEKGKDVELRCDPISGHTALYWYRQSLGQGLEFLIYFQGNSAPDKSGLPSDRFSAERTGGSVSTLTIQRTQQEDSAVYLCASRDGVDEKLFFGSGTQLSVL.

V and J are TRBV5-6 and TRBJ1-2; 8 nucleotides agree with TRBD1. V lost 0 bases to trimming and J lost 4 bases; unmatched junction nucleotides: 5. The germline CDR1 and CDR2 sequences are SGHDT and YYEEEE. This CDR3 has 15 amino acids. CDR3 in amino acids: CASSLGDRGSYGYTF. The CDR3, as DNA: TGTGCCAGCAGCTTGGGAGACAGGGGAAGCTATGGCTACACCTTC.

This clonotype was recorded many times. The chain recombines TRBV27 with TRBJ1-2; D is undetermined. Trimming cost V 0 bases and J 8 bases, with 10 bases left between them. Germline values: CDR1 MNHEY, CDR2 SMNVEV (reference sequence). The CDR3 spans 13 residues. This CDR3 reads CASSLSGVWGYTF. CDR3 nucleotides: TGTGCCAGCAGTTTATCTGGGGTTTGGGGCTACACCTTC.

The table lists this clonotype with a few counts. This rearrangement joins TRBV6-1 to TRBJ2-7; 9 nucleotides align to TRBD1. Germline trimming cut 4 bases from V and 2 bases from J; bases unmatched to any gene: 3. CDR1 and CDR2 (germline): MNHNS, SASEGT. The length of the CDR3 is 14 residues. CDR3 residues: CASSGWTGAYEQYF. The CDR3 DNA sequence: TGTGCCAGCAGTGGCTGGACAGGGGCCTACGAGCAGTACTTC.

This clonotype was detected many times. The V gene is TRBV3-1, the J gene TRBJ2-4; D might be TRBD1 (6 bases). CDR3 length: 16 amino acids. The germline V gene has CDR1 LGHDT and CDR2 YNNKEL (reference sequence). The V gene lost 2 bases and the J gene lost 7 bases, with 18 bases spanning the gap. CDR3: CASSQSPAPGVNIQYF. CDR3 DNA sequence: TGTGCCAGCAGCCAATCCCCGGCCCCAGGGGTGAACATTCAGTACTTC.

V usage is TRBV3-1 and J usage is TRBJ1-6, with D possibly matching TRBD1 (5 bases). CDR1 is LGHDT, CDR2 YNNKEL, per germline (reference sequence). The V end was cut by 1 base, the J end by 15 bases, with 10 bases between. The CDR3 sequence is 12 residues long. DNA of the CDR3: TGTGCCAGCAGCCAAGGGAGGGGAAACCTCCACTTT. Its translation is CASSQGRGNLHF.

The chain links TRBV11-2 to TRBJ1-1; TRBD1 matches at 10 bases. The germline V gene has CDR1 SGHAT and CDR2 FQNNGV. The CDR3 runs to 16 residues. After removal of 6 bases from V and 0 bases from J, the junction contained 7 bases not matched to a gene. CDR3 amino acids: CASSRWTGGMNTEAFF. The CDR3 DNA reads as TGTGCCAGCAGTCGATGGACAGGGGGAATGAACACTGAAGCTTTCTTT.

The chain carries TRBV12-3 or TRBV12-4 and TRBJ2-3, with 10 bases aligning to TRBD2. V shed 8 bases, J shed 3 bases, and the junction held 8 bases outside the gene matches. This CDR3 has 15 residues. The CDR3: CASSSSGLATDTQYF. The CDR3 DNA is TGTGCCAGCTCGTCTTCGGGACTAGCGACAGATACGCAGTATTTT.

This chain joins TRBV6-1 and TRBJ1-1; maybe TRBD1 (6 bases). The CDR3 runs to 14 residues. Trimming shortened V by 5 bases and J by 5 bases, and 15 bases separated the two germline ends. From germline, CDR1 is MNHNS and CDR2 SASEGT. The CDR3 loop is CASSTVTGRTEAFF. Written as DNA, the CDR3 is TGTGCCAGCAGTACCGTGACAGGTCGGACTGAAGCTTTCTTT.

In its sample, this clonotype was seen many times. The rearrangement uses TRBV5-4 and TRBJ1-2; tentative D call: TRBD1 (5 bases). V lost 0 bases, J lost 2 bases, and 8 bases lay in between. Per the germline V gene, CDR1 is SGHNT and CDR2 is YYREEE (reference sequence). This CDR3 spans 14 amino acids. The CDR3, as DNA: TGTGCCAGCAGCTTGGACAGGCTCAACTATGGCTACACCTTC. It specifies CASSLDRLNYGYTF. Complete variable domain (other parts from reference TRBV5-4 and TRBJ1-2): ETGVTQSPTHLIKTRGQQVTLRCSSQSGHNTVSWYQQALGQGPQFIFQYYREEENGRGNFPPRFSGLQFPNYSSELNVNALELDDSALYLCASSLDRLNYGYTFGSGTRLTVV.

Note on this clonotype: A junction end diverges from the germline sequence, so it may reflect a read error. V gene TRBV7-2 combines with J gene TRBJ1-1; a possible D gene is TRBD1 (5 bases). The CDR3 has 14 residues. CDR1 and CDR2 from the germline V gene are SGHTA and FQGNSA. The CDR3 DNA reads TGTGCCACCAGCTTAGGGGTGCTGAACACTGAAGCTTTCTTT. This sequence encodes CATSLGVLNTEAFF.

This clonotype was observed a few times. This chain uses TRBV6-5 with TRBJ1-1; TRBD1 matches at 7 bases. The CDR3 sequence is 15 residues long. The germline V gene encodes CDR1 MNHEY and CDR2 SVGAGI. Trimming at V came to 2 bases and at J to 0 bases, leaving 3 bases not matched to a gene. CDR3 in amino acids: CASSYGTALNTEAFF. CDR3 DNA: TGTGCCAGCAGTTACGGGACAGCCTTGAACACTGAAGCTTTCTTT.

V and J are TRBV5-1 and TRBJ2-1, with 10 bases lining up with TRBD2. CDR3 length equals 17 residues. Germline V lookup: CDR1 SGHRS, CDR2 YFSETQ. V lost 4 bases to trimming and J lost 7 bases; unmatched junction nucleotides: 14. The chain's CDR3 is CASSPGLADQLKNEQFF. In nucleotides, the CDR3 is TGCGCCAGCAGCCCCGGACTAGCGGACCAACTCAAAAATGAGCAGTTCTTC.

This clonotype has a handful of counts. The chain couples TRBV29-1 to TRBJ1-2; D possibly corresponds to TRBD1 (5 bases). V lost 1 base and J lost 0, with 15 bases in between. CDR3 length: 16 amino acids. From germline, CDR1 is SQVTM and CDR2 ANQGSEA. This CDR3 is CSVEAAPGAANYGYTF. For the CDR3, the DNA is TGCAGCGTTGAAGCCGCTCCCGGGGCCGCTAACTATGGCTACACCTTC.

The rearrangement joins TRBV6-1 to TRBJ1-3, with 7 bases lining up with TRBD1. CDR3 size: 17 residues. J gave up 0 bases and V 2 bases, and 7 bases lay outside the gene matches. Germline values: CDR1 MNHNS, CDR2 SASEGT. The CDR3 loop is CASSEWTGLFSGNTIYF. DNA of the CDR3: TGTGCCAGCAGTGAATGGACAGGCCTATTCTCTGGAAACACCATATATTTT.

The table lists this clonotype with a few counts. The chain joins TRBV3-1 to TRBJ1-4; D remains unclear. From germline, CDR1 is LGHDT and CDR2 YNNKEL (reference sequence). Trimming took 4 bases from V and 4 from J, leaving 13 bases between them. CDR3 length: 15 amino acids. In DNA form, the CDR3 reads TGTGCCAGCAGCCCGTCAGACGGCGTTAATGAAAAACTGTTTTTT. This translates into CASSPSDGVNEKLFF.

The CDR3, as DNA: TGTGCCAGCAGGCAAGGGACAGGGTTTTCACCCCTCCACTTT. Protein product: CASRQGTGFSPLHF. The V and J genes are TRBV11-2 and TRBJ1-6; 9 bases map to TRBD1. Germline lookup yields CDR1 SGHAT and CDR2 FQNNGV. V shed 6 bases and J 9 bases; nucleotides not matched to a gene: 6. This CDR3 contains 14 residues.

The genes are TRBV9 and TRBJ2-3, with unresolved D. This CDR3 has 17 amino acids. Germline CDR1 SGDLS, CDR2 YYNGEE. Between the trimmed V and J ends, which lost 3 bases and 2 bases, there was a span of 19 bases. This CDR3 is CASSGRDGRNSTDTQYF. The CDR3 nucleotides read TGTGCCAGCAGCGGTAGGGATGGGCGGAACTCCACAGATACGCAGTATTTT.

The V gene is TRBV24-1, the J gene TRBJ2-4; 8 nucleotides line up with TRBD1. V lost 4 bases to trimming and J lost 9 bases; unmatched junction nucleotides: 7. Germline V gene lookup returns CDR1 KGHDR and CDR2 SFDVKD. The CDR3 length is 14 residues. CDR3 in amino acids: CATSDPGQGSIQYF. CDR3 DNA: TGTGCCACCAGTGACCCAGGACAGGGTAGCATTCAGTACTTC.

This clonotype was observed at least ten times. The V and J genes are TRBV20-1 and TRBJ1-5; a weak D match, TRBD1 (5 bases). The CDR3 covers 14 residues. The germline V gene has CDR1 DFQATT and CDR2 SNEGSKA (reference sequence). V was trimmed by 5 bases and J by 6 bases, leaving 17 bases between them. CDR3 in DNA: TGCAGTGCTTGGACAAGGGGCGCGGTTCAGCCCCAGCATTTT. Protein: CSAWTRGAVQPQHF.

This clonotype has ten or more counts. DNA of the CDR3: TGTGCCAGCAGTGAAGGACACGGTGGGTCGCCCCAGCATTTT. Protein sequence: CASSEGHGGSPQHF. The chain recombines TRBV6-1 with TRBJ1-5; D is unclear. Trimming pared 1 base from V and 9 bases from J, leaving 13 bases between. This CDR3 has 14 amino acids. The V gene's germline CDR1 is MNHNS and CDR2 SASEGT.

The chain employs TRBV3-1 and TRBJ1-1, with unresolved D. Germline lookup yields CDR1 LGHDT and CDR2 YNNKEL (reference sequence). The CDR3 covers 14 residues. V shed 0 bases and J shed 4 bases, with 9 bases lying between them. The CDR3 here is CASSQENPRTEAFF. The DNA for the CDR3 is TGTGCCAGCAGCCAAGAAAACCCCCGCACTGAAGCTTTCTTT.

The rearrangement links TRBV12-3 or TRBV12-4 to TRBJ2-5, with D tentatively TRBD1 or TRBD2 (6 bases each). V was shortened by 2 bases and J by 4 bases, with 11 bases between the two germline ends. The CDR3 is 14 residues long. The CDR3 DNA is TGTGCCAGCAGTTTACGTACGGGGGCAGAGACCCAGTACTTC. It translates to CASSLRTGAETQYF.